This TCR beta chain derives from a study of blood T cell repertoires in COVID-19. The wider study: The study drew acute and convalescent COVID-19 samples from the United States, Italy and Spain.

The authors' processing: The authors estimated nucleated cell counts from reference gene primer amplification. TCRdb keeps only in-frame clones here, not all; method: immunoSEQ multiplex PCR. V and J calls and clone size are copied from that table; D and trimming were computed from the DNA. The table lists roughly 120,000 clones, roughly 85% of them singletons. V lost 7 bases to trimming and J lost 3 bases, with 11 bases between them. This CDR3 contains 12 residues. From germline, CDR1 is SGHRS and CDR2 YFSETQ. Sequencing was done on a sample of peripheral blood. The chain joins TRBV5-1 to TRBJ2-7; weak D call: TRBD2 (5 bases). This sequence was found in a middle-aged man with acute or convalescent COVID-19. The DNA for the CDR3 is TGCGCCAGCCGCGGGTGGTTCTACGAGCAGTACTTC. It translates to CASRGWFYEQYF. The full variable domain, in which reference TRBV5-1 and TRBJ2-7 provide the parts outside the CDR3, is KAGVTQTPRYLIKTRGQQVTLSCSPISGHRSVSWYQQTPGQGLQFLFEYFSETQRNKGNFPGRFSGRQFSNSRSEMNVSTLELGDSALYLCASRGWFYEQYFGPGTRLTVT.